Described below is a single T cell receptor (beta chain) sequence and its context. As yet, its antigen is unknown. These data belong to a study of identical twins. Study observations and caveats: Models underestimated TCR alpha sharing (out-of-frame) in monozygotic twins.

Trimming cost V 4 bases and J 5 bases, with 20 bases left between them. CDR1 and CDR2 from the germline V gene are LGHDT and YNNKEL (reference sequence). This CDR3 region has 17 residues. In TCRdb, the 5' RACE reads were re-called with MiXCR into one record per CDR3 protein. The table shows 240,000 or so distinct CDR3 sequences, with roughly 7% occurring only once. These same records also appear under a second study, on yellow fever vaccine responses in identical twins.

The receptor was derived from a woman aged 18-35 years in good health. Source material: memory (CD45RO+) T cells sorted from blood. The chain recombines TRBV3-1 with TRBJ1-4; unclear D gene. In DNA form, the CDR3 reads TGTGCCAGCAGCCGAAACCCCCTTACCGCGTCCAATGAAAAACTGTTTTTT. It encodes CASSRNPLTASNEKLFF.